These 5 T cell receptor beta chains were all obtained from the same sample, sequenced in a study of early T cells in non-severe SARS-CoV-2 infection. TCRdb reanalysed the 5' RACE reads using MiXCR and keeps one entry per CDR3 protein. The sample lists more than 95,000 distinct CDR3 sequences; roughly 9.6% were seen once. The specimen was whole blood, collected at baseline. These receptors were taken from an adult who was a healthcare worker with PCR-confirmed SARS-CoV-2 infection or an uninfected control (not recorded which).

This clonotype was counted ten times or more. This chain links TRBV20-1 with TRBJ2-7; D is perhaps TRBD1 (5 bases). This CDR3 is built from 15 residues. Germline values: CDR1 DFQATT, CDR2 SNEGSKA (reference sequence). Deletions cut 2 bases from V and 2 bases from J, with 16 bases between. CDR3 amino acids: CSARPVTVLTYEQYF. CDR3 sequence (DNA): TGCAGTGCTAGACCTGTGACAGTCCTGACCTACGAGCAGTACTTC.

This chain joins TRBV2 and TRBJ2-7; 7 bases align to TRBD2. CDR1 is SNHLY and CDR2 is FYNNEI in the germline V gene. The ends lost 9 bases at V and 1 base at J; junction bases unmatched: 0. The CDR3 sequence is 11 residues long. DNA for the CDR3: TGTGCCAGTAGCGGGTCCTACGAGCAGTACTTC. Translated: CASSGSYEQYF.

This chain uses TRBV9 with TRBJ2-1; perhaps TRBD2 as D (6 bases). Trimming pared 3 bases from V and 3 bases from J, leaving 13 bases between. This CDR3 is 15 amino acids long. Germline CDR1 is SGDLS and CDR2 is YYNGEE. The CDR3 here is CASSARDWSYNEQFF. CDR3 coding DNA: TGTGCCAGCAGCGCCCGGGACTGGAGCTACAATGAGCAGTTCTTC.

This clonotype was picked up many times. The chain couples TRBV11-2 to TRBJ2-1, with 8 bases identical to TRBD1. The CDR3 totals 14 residues. Germline assignment: CDR1 SGHAT and CDR2 FQNNGV. The V gene end was trimmed by 4 bases and the J gene end by 6 bases; junction bases not matched to a gene: 5. CDR3 residues: CASSWDGQGNEQFF. CDR3 bases: TGTGCCAGCAGCTGGGATGGACAGGGCAATGAGCAGTTCTTC.

The rearrangement joins TRBV6-5 to TRBJ1-3; TRBD1 matches 7 bases. The germline V gene has CDR1 MNHEY and CDR2 SVGAGI. The CDR3 runs to 17 residues. Trimming at V came to 5 bases and at J to 0 bases, leaving 10 bases not matched to a gene. The CDR3 nucleotides are TGTGCCAGCAGTAGGGGACAGACACTTAGCTCTGGAAACACCATATATTTT. Protein sequence: CASSRGQTLSSGNTIYF.